This TCR beta chain was captured in a study of HIV-infected children after antiretroviral therapy interruption. A 3' RACE protocol on RNA, with unique molecular identifiers, produced the TCR library. From the 3' RACE reads, TCRdb called clonotypes with MiXCR, one entry per CDR3 protein. The data contain 40,000 to 55,000 distinct CDR3 sequences, more than 3.5% of them singletons. The treatment is: PENTA 11 planned treatment interruption arm or continuous ART arm. This clonotype showed up many times. Its specificity is not known. Study-level results: Naive CD4+ sequences overlapped less between time points once interruption began.

This CDR3 contains 15 residues. Germline V gene data show CDR1 as SGHRS and CDR2 as YFSETQ. The V gene lost 3 bases and the J gene lost 0 bases, with 11 bases spanning the gap. The chain employs TRBV5-1 and TRBJ2-3; no definite D call. This clonotype originated in a pool of human donors with HIV. The sequences come from CD45RA+ CD4+ T cells from PBMCs, pooled from several time points, collected from a donor given antiretroviral therapy, either interrupted or continuous. The subset denotes: naive CD4+ CD45RA+ CD45RO- T cells. CDR3 coding DNA: TGCGCCAGCAGCTCGCGGTCTTCTAGCACAGATACGCAGTATTTT. This sequence encodes CASSSRSSSTDTQYF.